A single sample gave rise to the 20 T cell receptor beta chains below, sequenced in a study of T-cell reconstitution after alpha-beta-depleted transplantation in children. Researchers prepared the TCRbeta library using unique molecular identifiers, the study reports. TCRdb re-called the PCR reads with MiXCR, one entry per CDR3 protein. The sample consists of 440,000 or so distinct CDR3 sequences, about 11% of them appearing once. The sequencing used PBMCs from the stem cell graft donor, collected from the stem cell graft. These receptors were taken from a human donor who donated a stem cell graft to a child with acute myeloid leukemia.

The J gene is TRBJ1-4, the V gene TRBV6-1; possible D gene TRBD1, 5 bases. CDR3 length: 12 amino acids. Per the germline V gene, CDR1 is MNHNS and CDR2 is SASEGT. V was trimmed by 1 base and J by 10 bases, leaving 7 bases between them. The CDR3 region is CASSEGDGKLFF. In DNA, the CDR3 is TGTGCCAGCAGTGAAGGGGACGGAAAACTGTTTTTT.

This clonotype was counted only a few times. The chain uses TRBV20-1 and TRBJ2-7; D possibly corresponds to TRBD1 (6 bases). The ends were cut back, 1 base at V and 5 bases at J, with 9 bases in the middle. Looked up from germline, CDR1 is DFQATT and CDR2 is SNEGSKA (reference sequence). The CDR3 length is 12 residues. The CDR3 nucleotides are TGCAGTGCTAGAGTCGCAGGGGACGAGCAGTACTTC. Translation: CSARVAGDEQYF.

The chain recombines TRBV10-3 with TRBJ2-7; D is possibly TRBD1 (5 bases). Germline V lookup: CDR1 ENHRY, CDR2 SYGVKD. The CDR3 extends over 13 amino acids. The germline V and J ends were trimmed by 4 bases and 3 bases, with 10 bases remaining between them. The CDR3 DNA sequence: TGTGCCATCAGTGCTGGGGCTGTCTACGAGCAGTACTTC. Its protein product is CAISAGAVYEQYF.

The sample holds a few counts of this clonotype. This chain connects TRBV4-1 to TRBJ2-2; 7 bases are a match to TRBD1. Germline CDR1 reads MGHRA; CDR2 reads YSYEKL. V lost 3 bases, J lost 6 bases, and 7 bases stayed unmatched. The CDR3 covers 15 residues. DNA for the CDR3: TGCGCCAGCAGCCAGACAGGGATGGGGGCCGGGGAGCTGTTTTTT. This sequence encodes CASSQTGMGAGELFF.

The CDR3 DNA is TGTGCCAGCAGCTTATCCGGACGGGACGCCACTGAAGCTTTCTTT. Protein: CASSLSGRDATEAFF. The chain links TRBV7-3 to TRBJ1-1, with D maybe TRBD1 (5 bases). Per germline, CDR1 SGHTA and CDR2 FQGTGA. With 2 bases removed from V and 4 bases from J, the gap between germline ends came to 14 bases. The CDR3 covers 15 residues.

The chain joins TRBV20-1 to TRBJ2-1; D gene unclear. This CDR3 contains 15 residues. The germline V and J ends were trimmed by 6 bases and 2 bases, with 17 bases remaining between them. Looked up from germline, CDR1 is DFQATT and CDR2 is SNEGSKA (reference sequence). CDR3 DNA sequence: TGCAGTGCCCAAGGTGTGGCACGTGCCTACAATGAGCAGTTCTTC. As protein: CSAQGVARAYNEQFF.

This clonotype turned up a few times. The CDR3 DNA reads as TGCGCCAGCAGCTTGGTAGGGGCAAATCAAGAGACCCAGTACTTC. Translated: CASSLVGANQETQYF. V usage is TRBV5-1 and J usage is TRBJ2-5; tentatively, D is TRBD1 (5 bases). The CDR3 totals 15 residues. V gave up 0 bases and J gave up 2 bases, with 11 bases separating them. CDR1 SGHRS and CDR2 YFSETQ come from the germline V gene.

This clonotype was counted between two and nine times. The chain has TRBV10-3 and TRBJ2-2; no clear D gene. The CDR3 extends over 12 amino acids. Trimming left V 4 bases short and J 8 bases short, with 8 bases between. Germline V gene data show CDR1 as ENHRY and CDR2 as SYGVKD. This chain's CDR3 is CAISVRGGELFF. The DNA for the CDR3 is TGTGCCATCAGTGTACGAGGAGGGGAGCTGTTTTTT.

This chain joins TRBV15 and TRBJ2-1; no clear D. CDR3 size: 15 residues. Germline V gene lookup returns CDR1 LNHNV and CDR2 YYDKDF (reference sequence). The V end was cut by 1 base, the J end by 7 bases, with 14 bases between. The CDR3 nucleotides read TGTGCCACCAGCAGAGTTCAGCCATTCGAAAATGAGCAGTTCTTC. Translation gives CATSRVQPFENEQFF. Combining the CDR3 with reference TRBV15 and TRBJ2-1 gives the whole variable domain DAMVIQNPRYQVTQFGKPVTLSCSQTLNHNVMYWYQQKSSQAPKLLFHYYDKDFNNEADTPDNFQSRRPNTSFCFLDIRSPGLGDTAMYLCATSRVQPFENEQFFGPGTRLTVL.

This chain uses TRBV5-1 with TRBJ2-5, with D hard to call. V was shortened by 6 bases and J by 3 bases, with 12 bases between the two germline ends. This CDR3 is 13 amino acids long. Germline lookup yields CDR1 SGHRS and CDR2 YFSETQ. The CDR3 sequence: CASKVRLEETQYF. CDR3 bases: TGCGCCAGCAAGGTCCGCCTAGAAGAGACCCAGTACTTC.

In this sample, this clonotype turned up a few times. This chain uses TRBV5-1 with TRBJ2-1; 16 bases fit TRBD2. The CDR3 is 18 amino acids. Trimming removed 4 bases from V and 3 bases from J; junction bases left unmatched: 7. Germline V lookup: CDR1 SGHRS, CDR2 YFSETQ. In DNA form, the CDR3 reads TGCGCCAGCAGCCCCGGGACTAGCGGGAGGGCCTTCTACAATGAGCAGTTCTTC. It translates to CASSPGTSGRAFYNEQFF.

This clonotype appeared once. The rearrangement uses TRBV13 and TRBJ2-2, with D possibly TRBD1 on 6 matching bases. Looked up from germline, CDR1 is PRHDT and CDR2 is FYEKMQ (reference sequence). Trimming removed 5 bases from V and 6 bases from J, with 13 bases in between. The CDR3 contains 14 residues. The CDR3 DNA is TGTGCCAGCAGCCCTTACAGGGATGCCGGGGAGCTGTTTTTT. Translating gives CASSPYRDAGELFF.

This clonotype was seen only a few times. The chain is built from TRBV20-1 and TRBJ2-7; D uncertain. The CDR3 is 13 residues long. V lost 4 bases, J lost 0 bases, and 10 bases lay in between. Per germline, CDR1 DFQATT and CDR2 SNEGSKA (reference sequence). The CDR3 sequence: CSATPISSYEQYF. CDR3 nucleotides: TGCAGTGCTACTCCTATAAGCTCCTACGAGCAGTACTTC.

This clonotype has just a few counts. This chain joins TRBV6-2 or TRBV6-3 and TRBJ1-1; D is undetermined. The CDR3 is 17 amino acids. CDR1 and CDR2 (germline): MNHEY, SVGEGT. The V end was cut by 5 bases, the J end by 5 bases, with 24 bases between. The CDR3 sequence: CASSPQGPGYIGTEAFF. DNA for the CDR3: TGTGCCAGCAGTCCCCAAGGGCCAGGCTATATAGGAACTGAAGCTTTCTTT.

The rearrangement links TRBV10-3 to TRBJ1-5; TRBD1 matches at 7 bases. CDR1 ENHRY and CDR2 SYGVKD come from the germline V gene. V gave up 3 bases and J gave up 5 bases; unmatched junction bases: 4. This CDR3 region has 14 residues. The CDR3 DNA reads as TGTGCCATCAGTGATGGGCAGGGGGATCAGCCCCAGCATTTT. Translating it yields CAISDGQGDQPQHF.

The V and J genes are TRBV2 and TRBJ1-1, with D possibly TRBD1 on 5 matching bases. With 6 bases removed from V and 4 bases from J, the gap between germline ends came to 12 bases. CDR1 SNHLY and CDR2 FYNNEI come from the germline V gene. The CDR3 totals 13 residues. CDR3 loop: CASRGQGLTEAFF. Written as DNA, the CDR3 is TGTGCCAGCAGAGGTCAGGGTCTCACTGAAGCTTTCTTT.

This clonotype showed up just a few times. This chain joins TRBV6-1 and TRBJ2-1; no clear D. Trimming pared 2 bases from V and 9 bases from J, leaving 8 bases between. This CDR3 region has 12 residues. Germline V CDR1 and CDR2: MNHNS, SASEGT. CDR3 coding DNA: TGTGCCAGCAGTGAACTGGCAGGTGAGCAGTTCTTC. It specifies CASSELAGEQFF.

This clonotype was counted between two and nine times. The chain couples TRBV10-3 to TRBJ2-7, with TRBD1 matching over 8 bases. With V trimmed by 2 bases and J by 3 bases, 6 bases remained unmatched. This CDR3 comprises 15 residues. Germline CDR1 ENHRY, CDR2 SYGVKD. The CDR3 protein is CAISEPGTGIYEQYF. The CDR3 DNA reads as TGTGCCATCAGTGAGCCAGGGACAGGAATCTACGAGCAGTACTTC.

This clonotype was found a few times. The chain joins TRBV12-3 or TRBV12-4 to TRBJ1-5; D gene unclear. The CDR3 totals 13 residues. V lost 2 bases to trimming and J lost 5 bases, with 7 bases between them. The DNA for the CDR3 is TGTGCCAGCAGTTTACTGAAGGATCAGCCCCAGCATTTT. Its protein is CASSLLKDQPQHF.

This clonotype has a handful of counts. V and J are TRBV7-8 and TRBJ2-1, with 9 bases fitting TRBD2. CDR1 and CDR2 (germline): SGHVS, FQNEAQ. The CDR3 is 18 residues long. The J segment lost 4 bases and the V segment lost 4 bases, leaving 14 bases of the junction unmatched. The CDR3 DNA follows: TGTGCCAGCAGCTCAAACAGGGGAGGGACTAGCAGATACAATGAGCAGTTCTTC. Encoded protein: CASSSNRGGTSRYNEQFF.